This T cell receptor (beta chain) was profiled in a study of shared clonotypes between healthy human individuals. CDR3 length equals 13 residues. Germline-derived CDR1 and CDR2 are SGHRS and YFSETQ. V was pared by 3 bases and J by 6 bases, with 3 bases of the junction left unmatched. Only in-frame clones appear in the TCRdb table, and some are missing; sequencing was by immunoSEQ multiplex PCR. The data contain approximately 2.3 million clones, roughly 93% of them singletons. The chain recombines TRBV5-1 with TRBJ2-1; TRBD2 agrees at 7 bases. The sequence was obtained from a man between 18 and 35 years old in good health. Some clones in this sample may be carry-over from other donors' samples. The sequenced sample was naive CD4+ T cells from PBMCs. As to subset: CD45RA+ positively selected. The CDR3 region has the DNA TGCGCCAGCAGCTACGGGACTACCAATGAGCAGTTCTTC. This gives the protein CASSYGTTNEQFF. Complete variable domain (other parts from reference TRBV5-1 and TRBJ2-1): KAGVTQTPRYLIKTRGQQVTLSCSPISGHRSVSWYQQTPGQGLQFLFEYFSETQRNKGNFPGRFSGRQFSNSRSEMNVSTLELGDSALYLCASSYGTTNEQFFGPGTRLTVL.